The 13 T cell receptor beta chains presented below share a single source sample, sequenced in a study of T cell repertoires in cytomegalovirus infection (dated by TCRdb to about 2019). Sequencing was performed on an Illumina HiSeq 1500. The public sequencing data were trimmed at Q25 with fastp and processed into clonotypes with MiXCR by TCRdb, which kept only in-frame beta chains. Rows with one shared CDR3 protein collapse into an entry with the most common genes and DNA. This sample has around 450,000 distinct CDR3 sequences in its table, and approximately 31% of those were observed once. The leading ten clones occupy approximately 14% of the sample. Specimen: PBMCs. The receptor set was obtained from a human donor in good health (CMV status not recorded). Some clones in this sample may be carry-over from other donors' samples.

The V and J genes are TRBV7-9 and TRBJ1-3; perhaps TRBD1 as D (5 bases). Trimming shortened V by 6 bases and J by 2 bases, and 17 bases separated the two germline ends. The CDR3 spans 16 residues. The V gene's germline CDR1 is SEHNR and CDR2 FQNEAQ (reference sequence). As DNA, the CDR3 is TGTGCCAGCAGGAGAGACAGCCGGGTCGCTGGAAACACCATATATTTT. Protein product: CASRRDSRVAGNTIYF.

V and J are TRBV12-3 or TRBV12-4 and TRBJ1-4; D remains unclear. The V and J ends lost 6 bases and 5 bases respectively, with 13 bases between them. This CDR3 is built from 14 residues. CDR3 in amino acids: CASRGKRENEKLFF. DNA of the CDR3: TGTGCCAGCAGGGGTAAACGGGAGAATGAAAAACTGTTTTTT.

In its sample, this clonotype was seen many times. The rearrangement links TRBV7-2 to TRBJ2-7; no reliable D call. Germline-derived CDR1 and CDR2 are SGHTA and FQGNSA. V was clipped by 1 base and J by 0 bases, with 7 bases between them. The CDR3 has 14 residues. The CDR3 is CASSLVQSSYEQYF. The DNA for the CDR3 is TGTGCCAGCAGCTTAGTCCAGAGCTCCTACGAGCAGTACTTC.

This clonotype was detected only a few times. The DNA of the CDR3 is TGTGCCAGCGGGGTTTCCCCTTGGGATACCGGGGAGCTGTTTTTT. It codes for CASGVSPWDTGELFF. V and J are TRBV28 and TRBJ2-2; D call uncertain. The CDR3 loop spans 15 amino acids. V dropped 8 bases and J dropped 5 bases, with 18 bases sitting between them. Per germline, CDR1 MDHEN and CDR2 SYDVKM.

This clonotype was seen a handful of times. The V call is TRBV6-6, the J call TRBJ1-1, with D maybe TRBD1 (6 bases). Germline CDR1 and CDR2: MNHNY and SVGAGI (reference sequence). CDR3 length: 14 amino acids. The V end was cut by 2 bases, the J end by 5 bases, with 12 bases between. The CDR3 here is CASSYTGMVTEAFF. CDR3 coding DNA: TGTGCCAGCAGTTACACAGGGATGGTAACTGAAGCTTTCTTT.

This clonotype was recorded many times. The chain carries TRBV14 and TRBJ2-1; TRBD2 matches at 13 bases. CDR3 length: 16 amino acids. Germline lookup yields CDR1 SGHDN and CDR2 FVKESK. The junction had 0 bases not matched to a gene; V was cut back by 2 bases and J by 2 bases. DNA for the CDR3: TGTGCCAGCAGCCAAACTAGCGGGGGGGCCTACAATGAGCAGTTCTTC. This codes for CASSQTSGGAYNEQFF.

Regarding this clonotype: Compared with germline, one end of the junction differs, possibly owing to a read error. This chain connects TRBV7-7 to TRBJ2-5; D gene unclear. This CDR3 contains 13 residues. From germline, CDR1 is SSHAT and CDR2 FNYEAQ (reference sequence). CDR3 DNA: TGTGCTAGCAGCCAGTGGGGCCAAGAGACCCAGTACTTC. It codes for CASSQWGQETQYF.

With respect to this clonotype: A junction end diverges from the germline sequence, so it may reflect a read error. The rearrangement joins TRBV5-3 to TRBJ2-2; no clear D gene. TRBV5-3 carries the ORF label, with uncertain function. This CDR3 comprises 15 residues. The CDR3 bases are TGTGCCAGCAGCTTGGCCCACACGAACACCGGGGAGCTGTTTTTT. Its protein is CASSLAHTNTGELFF.

With regard to this clonotype: This clone may be a read error of a much larger clone one base away. CDR3 in amino acids: CASSYLEMNTEDFF. The CDR3 region has the DNA TGTGCCAGCAGTTATCTGGAGATGAACACTGAAGATTTCTTT. This chain links TRBV12-3 or TRBV12-4 with TRBJ1-1, with D hard to call. This CDR3 region has 14 residues.

The chain joins TRBV12-3 or TRBV12-4 to TRBJ1-4, with D maybe TRBD1 (5 bases). With 6 bases removed from V and 8 bases from J, the gap between germline ends came to 19 bases. This CDR3 comprises 15 residues. CDR3 DNA sequence: TGTGCCAGCAGCCCAAGGAGTGGGGGGATCGAAAAACTGTTTTTT. Residues: CASSPRSGGIEKLFF.

The chain carries TRBV4-3 and TRBJ2-7; D might be TRBD1 (6 bases). Germline loops: CDR1 LGHNA, CDR2 YSLEER. V was shortened by 0 bases and J by 6 bases, with 15 bases between the two germline ends. The CDR3 totals 15 residues. The CDR3 loop is CASSQEVAGAREQYF. As DNA, the CDR3 is TGCGCCAGCAGCCAAGAGGTTGCAGGGGCGCGCGAGCAGTACTTC.

The chain links TRBV24-1 to TRBJ2-3; D possibly uses TRBD1 or TRBD2 (5 bases each). Trimming took 3 bases from V and 3 from J, leaving 12 bases between them. This CDR3 has 15 residues. The germline CDR1 and CDR2 sequences are KGHDR and SFDVKD. CDR3 amino acids: CATSDLPWGTDTQYF. The CDR3 coding sequence is TGTGCCACCAGTGATCTACCATGGGGGACAGATACGCAGTATTTT.

This clonotype was counted only a few times. The chain recombines TRBV28 with TRBJ1-2; TRBD1 might be the D (5 bases). The germline V gene encodes CDR1 MDHEN and CDR2 SYDVKM. The CDR3 is 13 amino acids. Trimming removed 2 bases from V and 5 bases from J, with 9 bases in between. CDR3 DNA sequence: TGTGCCAGCAGTTTAAGTAGGGGATATGGCTACACCTTC. It translates to CASSLSRGYGYTF.